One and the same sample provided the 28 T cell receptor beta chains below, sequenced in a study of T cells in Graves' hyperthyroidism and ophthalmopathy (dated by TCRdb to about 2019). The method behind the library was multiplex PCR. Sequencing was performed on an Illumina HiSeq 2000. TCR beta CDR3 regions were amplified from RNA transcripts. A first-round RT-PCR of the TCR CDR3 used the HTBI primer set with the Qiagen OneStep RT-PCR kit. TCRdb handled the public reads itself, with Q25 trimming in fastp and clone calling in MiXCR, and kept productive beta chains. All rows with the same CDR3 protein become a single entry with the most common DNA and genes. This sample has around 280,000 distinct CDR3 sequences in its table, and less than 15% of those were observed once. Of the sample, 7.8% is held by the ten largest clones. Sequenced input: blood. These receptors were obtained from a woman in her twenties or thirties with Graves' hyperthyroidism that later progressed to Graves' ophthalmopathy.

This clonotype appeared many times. The chain's CDR3 is CSASTLAAGTDTQYF. The CDR3 region has the DNA TGCAGTGCTAGCACCCTAGCGGCTGGAACAGATACGCAGTATTTT. V is TRBV20-1 and J is TRBJ2-3, with 7 bases fitting TRBD2. The CDR3 runs to 15 residues. Germline V CDR1 and CDR2: DFQATT, SNEGSKA (reference sequence). V lost 3 bases and J lost 3; bases outside the gene matches: 9.

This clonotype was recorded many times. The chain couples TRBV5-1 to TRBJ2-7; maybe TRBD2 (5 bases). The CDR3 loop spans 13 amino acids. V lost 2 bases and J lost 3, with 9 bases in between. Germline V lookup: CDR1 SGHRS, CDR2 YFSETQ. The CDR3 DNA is TGCGCCAGCAGCTTCTCCGGGGACTACGAGCAGTACTTC. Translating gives CASSFSGDYEQYF.

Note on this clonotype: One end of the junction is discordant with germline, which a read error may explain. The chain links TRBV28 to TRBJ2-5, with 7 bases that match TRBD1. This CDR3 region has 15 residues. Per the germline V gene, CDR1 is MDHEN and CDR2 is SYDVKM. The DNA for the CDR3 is TGTGCCAGCAGCTATCCAGGACAGGACCAAGGGACCCAGTACTTC. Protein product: CASSYPGQDQGTQYF.

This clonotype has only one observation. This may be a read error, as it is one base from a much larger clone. CDR3 amino acids: CASSSVYSGELFF. Written as DNA, the CDR3 is TGTGCCAGCAGCTCAGTGTACTCCGGGGAGCTGTTTTTT. The chain carries TRBV5-6 and TRBJ2-2; D is unclear. V lost 3 bases, J lost 6 bases, and 9 bases lay in between. The CDR3 is 13 residues long. Germline loops: CDR1 SGHDT, CDR2 YYEEEE.

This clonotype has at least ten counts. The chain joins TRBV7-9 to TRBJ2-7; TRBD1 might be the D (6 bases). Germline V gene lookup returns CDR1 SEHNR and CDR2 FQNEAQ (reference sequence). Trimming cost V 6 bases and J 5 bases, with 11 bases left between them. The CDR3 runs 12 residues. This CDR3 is CASRDRDNEQYF. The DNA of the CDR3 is TGTGCCAGCAGGGACCGGGACAACGAGCAGTACTTC.

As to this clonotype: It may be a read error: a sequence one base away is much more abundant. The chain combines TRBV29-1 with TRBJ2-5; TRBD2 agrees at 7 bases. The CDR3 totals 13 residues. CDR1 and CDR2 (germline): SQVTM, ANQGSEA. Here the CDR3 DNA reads TGCAGCGTGTGGGGGAGGGACCAAGGGACCCAGTACTTC. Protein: CSVWGRDQGTQYF.

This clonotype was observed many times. CDR3 amino acids: CASSQDGYEQYF. CDR3 in DNA: TGTGCCAGCAGCCAGGACGGATACGAGCAGTACTTC. The rearrangement uses TRBV2 and TRBJ2-7; D unresolved. The germline gives CDR1 SNHLY, CDR2 FYNNEI. The CDR3 runs 12 residues. The ends were cut back, 6 bases at V and 4 bases at J, with 10 bases in the middle.

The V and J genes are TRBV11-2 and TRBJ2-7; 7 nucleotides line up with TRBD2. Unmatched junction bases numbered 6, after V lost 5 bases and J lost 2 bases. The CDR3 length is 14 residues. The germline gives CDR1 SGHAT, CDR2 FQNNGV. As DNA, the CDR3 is TGTGCCAGCAGCCTAGGCCGGGGGGCCTACGAGCAGTACTTC. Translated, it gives CASSLGRGAYEQYF.

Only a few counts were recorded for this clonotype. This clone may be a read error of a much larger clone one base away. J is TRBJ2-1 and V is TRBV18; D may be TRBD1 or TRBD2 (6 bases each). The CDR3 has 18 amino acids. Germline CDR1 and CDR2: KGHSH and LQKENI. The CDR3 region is CASSQTTPMGGTYNDQFF. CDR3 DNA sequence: TGTGCCAGCTCACAAACCACCCCGATGGGGGGCACCTACAATGATCAGTTCTTC. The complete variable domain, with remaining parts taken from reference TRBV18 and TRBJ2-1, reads NAGVMQNPRHLVRRRGQEARLRCSPMKGHSHVYWYRQLPEEGLKFMVYLQKENIIDESGMPKERFSAEFPKEGPSILRIQQVVRGDSAAYFCASSQTTPMGGTYNDQFFGPGTRLTVL.

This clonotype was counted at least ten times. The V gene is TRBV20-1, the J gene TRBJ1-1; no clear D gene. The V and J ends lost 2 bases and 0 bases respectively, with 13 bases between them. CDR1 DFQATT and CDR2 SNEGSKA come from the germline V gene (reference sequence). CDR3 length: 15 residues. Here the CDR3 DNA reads TGCAGTGCTAGATCATCCGAGGGCCTGAACACTGAAGCTTTCTTT. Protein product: CSARSSEGLNTEAFF.

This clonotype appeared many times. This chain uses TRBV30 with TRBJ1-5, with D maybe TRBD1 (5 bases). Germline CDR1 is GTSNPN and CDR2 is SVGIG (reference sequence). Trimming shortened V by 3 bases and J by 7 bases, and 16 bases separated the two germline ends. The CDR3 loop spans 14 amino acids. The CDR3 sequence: CAWSKQERRQPQHF. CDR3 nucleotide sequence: TGTGCCTGGAGCAAACAGGAGAGGAGGCAGCCCCAGCATTTT.

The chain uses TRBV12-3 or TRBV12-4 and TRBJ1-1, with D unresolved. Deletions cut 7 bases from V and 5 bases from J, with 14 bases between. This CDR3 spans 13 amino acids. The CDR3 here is CASKGSLGTEAFF. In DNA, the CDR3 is TGTGCCAGCAAGGGATCATTGGGGACTGAAGCTTTCTTT.

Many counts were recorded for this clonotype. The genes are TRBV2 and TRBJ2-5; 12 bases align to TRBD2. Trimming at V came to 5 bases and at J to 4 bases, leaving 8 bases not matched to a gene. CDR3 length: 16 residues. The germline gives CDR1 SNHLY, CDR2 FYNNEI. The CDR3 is CASSFRLAGEPETQYF. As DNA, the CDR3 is TGTGCCAGCAGTTTTAGACTAGCGGGAGAGCCAGAGACCCAGTACTTC.

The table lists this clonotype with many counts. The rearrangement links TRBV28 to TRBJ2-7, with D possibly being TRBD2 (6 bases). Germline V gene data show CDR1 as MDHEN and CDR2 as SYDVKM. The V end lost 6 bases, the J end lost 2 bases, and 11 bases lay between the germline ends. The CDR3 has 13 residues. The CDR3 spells CASRAGRTYEQYF. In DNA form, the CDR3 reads TGTGCCAGCAGAGCGGGTCGAACCTACGAGCAGTACTTC.

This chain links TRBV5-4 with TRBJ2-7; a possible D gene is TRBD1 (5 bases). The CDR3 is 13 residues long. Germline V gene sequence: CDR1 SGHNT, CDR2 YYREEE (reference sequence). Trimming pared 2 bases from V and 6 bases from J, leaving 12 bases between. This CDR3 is CASSFRGLSEQYF. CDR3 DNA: TGTGCCAGCAGCTTTAGGGGTCTTTCCGAGCAGTACTTC.

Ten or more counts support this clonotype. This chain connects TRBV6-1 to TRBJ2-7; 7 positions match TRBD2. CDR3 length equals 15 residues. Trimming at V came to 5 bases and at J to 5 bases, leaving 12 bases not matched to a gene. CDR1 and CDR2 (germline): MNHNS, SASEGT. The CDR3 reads CASSYVAGRVDEQYF. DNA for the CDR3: TGTGCCAGCAGTTACGTTGCGGGGAGGGTCGACGAGCAGTACTTC.

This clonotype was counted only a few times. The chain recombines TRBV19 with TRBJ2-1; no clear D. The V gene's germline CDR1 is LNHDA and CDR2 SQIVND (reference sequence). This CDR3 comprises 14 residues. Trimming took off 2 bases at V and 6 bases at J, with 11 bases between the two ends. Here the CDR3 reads CASSIWVGINEQFF. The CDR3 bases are TGTGCCAGTAGTATATGGGTAGGAATCAATGAGCAGTTCTTC.

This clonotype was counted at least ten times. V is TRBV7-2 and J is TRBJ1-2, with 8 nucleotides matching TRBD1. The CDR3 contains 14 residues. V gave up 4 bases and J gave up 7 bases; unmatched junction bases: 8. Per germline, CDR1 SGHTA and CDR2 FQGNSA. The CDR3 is CASSSSPQGGGYTF. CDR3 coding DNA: TGTGCCAGCAGCTCATCCCCACAGGGGGGTGGCTACACCTTC.

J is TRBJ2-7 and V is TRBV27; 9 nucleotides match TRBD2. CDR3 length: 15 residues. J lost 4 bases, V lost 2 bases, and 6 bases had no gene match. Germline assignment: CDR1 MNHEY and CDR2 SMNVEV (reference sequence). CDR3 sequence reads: CASSLRGLAKYEQYF. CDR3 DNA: TGTGCCAGCAGTTTAAGGGGACTAGCAAAATACGAGCAGTACTTC.

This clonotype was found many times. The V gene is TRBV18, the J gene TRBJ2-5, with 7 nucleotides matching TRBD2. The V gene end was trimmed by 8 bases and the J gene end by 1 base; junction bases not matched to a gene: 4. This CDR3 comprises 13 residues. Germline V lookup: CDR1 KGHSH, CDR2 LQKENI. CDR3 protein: CASRTSAQETQYF. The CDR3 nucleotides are TGTGCCAGCCGTACTAGCGCCCAAGAGACCCAGTACTTC. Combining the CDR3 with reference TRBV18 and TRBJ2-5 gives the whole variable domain NAGVMQNPRHLVRRRGQEARLRCSPMKGHSHVYWYRQLPEEGLKFMVYLQKENIIDESGMPKERFSAEFPKEGPSILRIQQVVRGDSAAYFCASRTSAQETQYFGPGTRLLVL.

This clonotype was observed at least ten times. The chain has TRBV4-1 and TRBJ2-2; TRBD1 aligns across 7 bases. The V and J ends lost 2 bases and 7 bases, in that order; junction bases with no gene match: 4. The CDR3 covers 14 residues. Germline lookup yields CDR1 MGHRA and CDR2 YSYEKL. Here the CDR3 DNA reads TGCGCCAGCAGCCAAAGACAGGGATACGGGGAGCTGTTTTTT. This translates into CASSQRQGYGELFF.

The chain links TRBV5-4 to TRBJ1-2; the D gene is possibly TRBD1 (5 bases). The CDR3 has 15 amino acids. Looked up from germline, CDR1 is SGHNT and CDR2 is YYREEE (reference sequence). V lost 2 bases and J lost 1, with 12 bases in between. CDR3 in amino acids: CASSLGTVDNYGYTF. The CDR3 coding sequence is TGTGCCAGCAGCTTAGGGACGGTGGATAACTATGGCTACACCTTC.

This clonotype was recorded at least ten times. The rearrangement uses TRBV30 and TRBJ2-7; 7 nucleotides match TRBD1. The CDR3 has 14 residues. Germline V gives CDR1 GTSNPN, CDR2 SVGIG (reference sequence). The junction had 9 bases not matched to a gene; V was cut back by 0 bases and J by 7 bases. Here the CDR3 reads CAWSVPGQPLEQYF. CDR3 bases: TGTGCCTGGAGTGTACCGGGACAGCCCCTTGAGCAGTACTTC.

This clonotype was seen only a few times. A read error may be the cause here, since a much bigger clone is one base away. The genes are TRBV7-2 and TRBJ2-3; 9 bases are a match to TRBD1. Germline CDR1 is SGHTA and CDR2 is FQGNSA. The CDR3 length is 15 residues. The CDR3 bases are TGTGCCAGCAGCTCACAGGGGGCCAACACAGATACGCGGTATTTT. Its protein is CASSSQGANTDTRYF.

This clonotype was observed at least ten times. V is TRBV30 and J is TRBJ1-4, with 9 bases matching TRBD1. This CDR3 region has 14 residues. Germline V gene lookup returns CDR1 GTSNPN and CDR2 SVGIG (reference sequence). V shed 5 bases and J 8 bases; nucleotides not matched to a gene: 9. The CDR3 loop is CAWDPGQGREKLFF. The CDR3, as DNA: TGTGCCTGGGACCCGGGACAGGGACGCGAAAAACTGTTTTTT.

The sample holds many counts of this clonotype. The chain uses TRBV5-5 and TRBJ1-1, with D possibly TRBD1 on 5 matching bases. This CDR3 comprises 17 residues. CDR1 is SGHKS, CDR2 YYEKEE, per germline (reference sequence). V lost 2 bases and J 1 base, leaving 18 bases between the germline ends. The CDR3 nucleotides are TGTGCCAGCAGCTTCGCAAGTCTTGGGACCTCGAACACTGAAGCTTTCTTT. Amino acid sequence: CASSFASLGTSNTEAFF.

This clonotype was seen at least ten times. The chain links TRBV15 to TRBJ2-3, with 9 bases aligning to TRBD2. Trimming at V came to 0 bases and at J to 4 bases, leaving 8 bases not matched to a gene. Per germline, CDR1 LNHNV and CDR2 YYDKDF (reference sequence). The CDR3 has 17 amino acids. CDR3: CATSRDLAGGPADTQYF. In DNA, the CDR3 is TGTGCCACCAGCAGAGATCTTGCGGGAGGGCCCGCAGATACGCAGTATTTT.

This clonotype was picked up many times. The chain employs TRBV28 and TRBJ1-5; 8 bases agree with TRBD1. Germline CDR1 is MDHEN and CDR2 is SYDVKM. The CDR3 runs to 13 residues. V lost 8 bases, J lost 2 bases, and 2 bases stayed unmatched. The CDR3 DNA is TGTGCCAGCCACAGGGGGGGCAATCAGCCCCAGCATTTT. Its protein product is CASHRGGNQPQHF.